Each of the 26 T cell receptor beta chains below was sequenced from the same sample in a study of glioma-infiltrating T cells after dendritic cell vaccination. Time point noted: after dendritic cell vaccination, including at tumor progression/relapse. TCRdb's table, derived via immunoSEQ multiplex PCR, lists solely in-frame clones and lacks some. The sample has about 50,000 clones, approximately 81% seen once. The sequenced sample was blood, obtained after dendritic cell vaccination. These receptors all stem from a human donor with glioblastoma.

The J gene is TRBJ1-1, the V gene TRBV6-5; TRBD1 matches 8 bases. The CDR3 loop spans 16 amino acids. Germline V gene sequence: CDR1 MNHEY, CDR2 SVGAGI. J lost 5 bases, V lost 1 base, and 9 bases had no gene match. DNA of the CDR3: TGTGCCAGCAGTTACTACGGACAGGGTAAGGGGACTGAAGCTTTCTTT. It is translated as CASSYYGQGKGTEAFF.

This chain links TRBV11-2 with TRBJ2-3, with 7 bases matching TRBD2. Germline V gene sequence: CDR1 SGHAT, CDR2 FQNNGV. This CDR3 comprises 13 residues. Trimming took 5 bases from V and 12 from J; bases not matched to a gene: 11. The CDR3 is CASSSASSGIQYF. The CDR3 DNA reads TGTGCCAGCAGCAGCGCATCTAGCGGAATTCAGTATTTT.

V usage is TRBV27 and J usage is TRBJ1-1; 7 nucleotides align to TRBD1. CDR1 is MNHEY and CDR2 is SMNVEV in the germline V gene (reference sequence). V lost 2 bases to trimming and J lost 1 base; unmatched junction nucleotides: 4. The CDR3 has 15 amino acids. Here the CDR3 DNA reads TGTGCCAGCAGTTTAGCGGGACAGCAGAACACTGAAGCTTTCTTT. Residues: CASSLAGQQNTEAFF.

V and J are TRBV5-4 and TRBJ2-5; TRBD1 aligns across 8 bases. The germline V gene encodes CDR1 SGHNT and CDR2 YYREEE (reference sequence). CDR3 size: 13 residues. V dropped 2 bases and J dropped 4; count of bases not matched to a gene: 1. The CDR3 DNA follows: TGTGCCAGCAGCTTCGACAGGGGAGAGACCCAGTACTTC. Encoded protein: CASSFDRGETQYF.

The rearrangement uses TRBV18 and TRBJ2-7; 10 nucleotides align to TRBD1. The CDR3 consists of 16 residues. In germline, CDR1 is KGHSH, CDR2 LQKENI. After removal of 4 bases from V and 11 bases from J, the junction contained 17 bases not matched to a gene. CDR3 region: CASSLNPGTGAINEYF. DNA of the CDR3: TGTGCCAGCTCACTAAACCCCGGGACAGGGGCCATTAATGAGTACTTC.

The chain employs TRBV10-1 and TRBJ2-1; no clear D gene. V gave up 0 bases and J gave up 4 bases, with 13 bases separating them. The CDR3 is 16 amino acids. CDR1 and CDR2 from the germline V gene are WNHNN and SYGVQD (reference sequence). The CDR3 DNA is TGCGCCAGCAGTGAGTCCGGTCTCCCCTTGTACAATGAGCAGTTCTTC. This encodes CASSESGLPLYNEQFF.

The chain recombines TRBV5-4 with TRBJ2-3; 9 nucleotides line up with TRBD2. V lost 4 bases to trimming and J lost 2 bases; unmatched junction nucleotides: 11. This CDR3 has 17 residues. Germline CDR1 reads SGHNT; CDR2 reads YYREEE (reference sequence). CDR3 coding DNA: TGTGCCAGCAGCGATCCATTAGCGGGGGCCTTCACAGATACGCAGTATTTT. It codes for CASSDPLAGAFTDTQYF.

On this clone itself: At the DNA level, this CDR3 is encoded by other sequences in the same sample as well. The gene calls are TRBV25-1 and TRBJ1-6, with D possibly TRBD1 on 5 matching bases. CDR1 is MGHDK and CDR2 is SYGVNS in the germline V gene. There are 14 residues in the CDR3. V gave up 3 bases and J gave up 7 bases, with 10 bases separating them. CDR3 bases: TGTGCCAGCAGTGACAGGGTGGCGAATTCACCCCTCCACTTT. It encodes CASSDRVANSPLHF.

The V gene is TRBV28, the J gene TRBJ1-2; D unclear. Germline V gene sequence: CDR1 MDHEN, CDR2 SYDVKM. Trimming left V 7 bases short and J 5 bases short, with 8 bases between. This CDR3 has 11 residues. The CDR3 DNA sequence: TGTGCCAGCACATACGGGTATGGCTACACCTTC. Its translation is CASTYGYGYTF.

The gene calls are TRBV5-8 and TRBJ2-1; D remains unclear. Deletions cut 0 bases from V and 4 bases from J, with 14 bases between. The V gene's germline CDR1 is SGHTS and CDR2 YDEGEE. The CDR3 runs 16 residues. In DNA form, the CDR3 reads TGTGCCAGCAGCTTGGAATTGGCAGGTCCGTACAATGAGCAGTTCTTC. It is translated as CASSLELAGPYNEQFF. Combining the CDR3 with reference TRBV5-8 and TRBJ2-1 gives the whole variable domain EAGVTQSPTHLIKTRGQQATLRCSPISGHTSVYWYQQALGLGLQFLLWYDEGEERNRGNFPPRFSGRQFPNYSSELNVNALELEDSALYLCASSLELAGPYNEQFFGPGTRLTVL.

The chain joins TRBV6-5 to TRBJ1-1; D is possibly TRBD1 (5 bases). The CDR3 runs to 12 residues. The ends were cut back, 7 bases at V and 5 bases at J, with 11 bases in the middle. The V gene's germline CDR1 is MNHEY and CDR2 SVGAGI. Here the CDR3 reads CASTRDGTEAFF. The CDR3, as DNA: TGTGCCAGCACCAGGGATGGGACTGAAGCTTTCTTT.

The V gene is TRBV6-1, the J gene TRBJ2-7; D unresolved. The V gene lost 5 bases and the J gene lost 2 bases, with 7 bases spanning the gap. There are 12 residues in the CDR3. From germline, CDR1 is MNHNS and CDR2 SASEGT. CDR3 loop: CASSHTAYEQYF. The CDR3 coding sequence is TGTGCCAGCAGTCACACCGCCTACGAGCAGTACTTC.

The V gene is TRBV11-2, the J gene TRBJ2-3; 10 bases fit TRBD2. The J segment lost 0 bases and the V segment lost 4 bases, leaving 10 bases of the junction unmatched. Germline V gives CDR1 SGHAT, CDR2 FQNNGV. The CDR3 covers 18 residues. The CDR3 is CASSSLLAGHLSTDTQYF. The CDR3 region has the DNA TGTGCCAGCAGCTCCCTACTAGCGGGGCACCTCAGCACAGATACGCAGTATTTT.

The chain is built from TRBV7-2 and TRBJ1-5, with D uncertain. The V end was cut by 3 bases, the J end by 5 bases, with 5 bases between. Germline V lookup: CDR1 SGHTA, CDR2 FQGNSA. This CDR3 is built from 12 residues. For the CDR3, the DNA is TGTGCCAGCAGCTTCCTCGATCAGCCCCAGCATTTT. It yields the protein CASSFLDQPQHF. Using reference TRBV7-2 and TRBJ1-5 for the parts outside the CDR3, the full variable domain is GAGVSQSPSNKVTEKGKDVELRCDPISGHTALYWYRQSLGQGLEFLIYFQGNSAPDKSGLPSDRFSAERTGGSVSTLTIQRTQQEDSAVYLCASSFLDQPQHFGDGTRLSIL.

The genes are TRBV27 and TRBJ1-2, with 7 bases lining up with TRBD1. The germline gives CDR1 MNHEY, CDR2 SMNVEV (reference sequence). J lost 3 bases, V lost 6 bases, and 4 bases had no gene match. CDR3 length: 13 residues. The DNA of the CDR3 is TGTGCCAGCAGCCCTACAGGGGACTATGGCTACACCTTC. Encoded protein: CASSPTGDYGYTF.

The chain couples TRBV6-5 to TRBJ2-3, with unresolved D. V gave up 4 bases and J gave up 1 base, with 15 bases separating them. The CDR3 length is 16 residues. Germline loops: CDR1 MNHEY, CDR2 SVGAGI. The chain's CDR3 is CASSLAHGDGTDTQYF. The CDR3 DNA reads TGTGCCAGCAGTTTGGCTCACGGAGACGGCACAGATACGCAGTATTTT.

In this sample, this clone turned up a few times. This sequence joins TRBV28 and TRBJ2-7, with 13 positions matching TRBD2. The V segment lost 4 bases and the J segment 3 bases; nucleotides outside the gene matches: 9. This CDR3 contains 17 residues. CDR1 and CDR2 from the germline V gene are MDHEN and SYDVKM. CDR3 nucleotide sequence: TGTGCCAGCAGTTCCATTAAGACTAGCGGGGGGAACTACGAGCAGTACTTC. This encodes CASSSIKTSGGNYEQYF.

The chain carries TRBV11-2 and TRBJ2-1; the match to TRBD2 covers 10 bases. This CDR3 comprises 17 residues. Germline V gene sequence: CDR1 SGHAT, CDR2 FQNNGV. Trimming took 2 bases from V and 2 from J; bases not matched to a gene: 6. CDR3 protein: CASSLSGGAGTYNEQFF. The CDR3 DNA reads as TGTGCCAGCAGCTTAAGCGGGGGGGCCGGAACCTACAATGAGCAGTTCTTC.

The chain combines TRBV1 with TRBJ2-1; the table's TRBD2 call for D was not verified on the DNA. TRBV1 is termed a pseudogene. CDR3 length: 20 residues. The CDR3 reads CTSSRRLAGGPRVFYNEQFF. The CDR3 DNA reads TGCACCAGCAGCCGACGACTAGCGGGGGGGCCTCGGGTTTTCTACAATGAGCAGTTCTTC.

This CDR3 is CASSIFRGRAPYEQYF. The DNA for the CDR3 is TGTGCCAGTAGTATCTTCAGGGGCCGTGCCCCCTACGAGCAGTACTTC. The chain combines TRBV19 with TRBJ2-7; tentative D call: TRBD1 (6 bases). The V gene's germline CDR1 is LNHDA and CDR2 SQIVND (reference sequence). The CDR3 consists of 16 residues. Deletions cut 3 bases from V and 2 bases from J, with 17 bases between.

The chain links TRBV19 to TRBJ2-7, with 8 bases identical to TRBD1. Germline CDR1 reads LNHDA; CDR2 reads SQIVND (reference sequence). The length of the CDR3 is 14 residues. The J segment lost 5 bases and the V segment lost 6 bases, leaving 9 bases of the junction unmatched. As DNA, the CDR3 is TGTGCCAGTAGAAAGCAGGGGGCGCCGAACGAGCAGTACTTC. This codes for CASRKQGAPNEQYF. The full variable domain, with the rest looked up from reference TRBV19 and TRBJ2-7, is DGGITQSPKYLFRKEGQNVTLSCEQNLNHDAMYWYRQDPGQGLRLIYYSQIVNDFQKGDIAEGYSVSREKKESFPLTVTSAQKNPTAFYLCASRKQGAPNEQYFGPGTRLTVT.

The chain couples TRBV9 to TRBJ2-2, with D unclear. The CDR3 contains 18 residues. Germline V gene data show CDR1 as SGDLS and CDR2 as YYNGEE. Trimming left V 1 base short and J 1 base short, with 17 bases between. In DNA form, the CDR3 reads TGTGCCAGCAGCGTAAGCGATCGGTGGATTGAGAACACCGGGGAGCTGTTTTTT. Its protein is CASSVSDRWIENTGELFF. The full variable domain, completed using reference TRBV9 and TRBJ2-2, is DSGVTQTPKHLITATGQRVTLRCSPRSGDLSVYWYQQSLDQGLQFLIQYYNGEERAKGNILERFSAQQFPDLHSELNLSSLELGDSALYFCASSVSDRWIENTGELFFGEGSRLTVL.

This chain joins TRBV5-6 and TRBJ2-1; 7 bases are shared with TRBD2. Germline assignment: CDR1 SGHDT and CDR2 YYEEEE. The CDR3 consists of 17 residues. Trimming removed 0 bases from V and 3 bases from J; junction bases left unmatched: 9. CDR3 loop: CASSLAGGGSLYNEQFF. DNA of the CDR3: TGTGCCAGCAGCTTGGCTGGGGGGGGGTCCCTCTACAATGAGCAGTTCTTC.

This clone turned up a few times. V gene TRBV9 combines with J gene TRBJ2-7; 7 nucleotides line up with TRBD1. The CDR3 sequence is 12 residues long. With V trimmed by 4 bases and J by 6 bases, 4 bases remained unmatched. The germline V gene has CDR1 SGDLS and CDR2 YYNGEE. The chain's CDR3 is CASSTHRGEQYF. The DNA for the CDR3 is TGTGCCAGCAGCACTCACAGGGGCGAGCAGTACTTC. The complete variable domain, with remaining parts taken from reference TRBV9 and TRBJ2-7, reads DSGVTQTPKHLITATGQRVTLRCSPRSGDLSVYWYQQSLDQGLQFLIQYYNGEERAKGNILERFSAQQFPDLHSELNLSSLELGDSALYFCASSTHRGEQYFGPGTRLTVT.

V gene TRBV2 combines with J gene TRBJ2-1, with 12 nucleotides matching TRBD2. Losses at the gene ends were 7 bases for V and 7 bases for J; bases not matched to a gene: 11. Germline V gives CDR1 SNHLY, CDR2 FYNNEI. The CDR3 has 16 residues. The CDR3 sequence: CASIKTGLAGNNEQFF. CDR3 nucleotides: TGTGCCAGCATCAAAACTGGACTAGCGGGGAATAATGAGCAGTTCTTC.

This clone was seen once. The chain has TRBV9 and TRBJ1-2; TRBD1 matches 7 bases. V shed 3 bases and J 1 base; nucleotides not matched to a gene: 9. The CDR3 consists of 16 residues. CDR1 and CDR2 (germline): SGDLS, YYNGEE. CDR3 sequence: CASSDRGGKLNYGYTF. The CDR3 DNA reads TGTGCCAGCAGCGACAGGGGAGGAAAACTTAACTATGGCTACACCTTC.